This T cell receptor (beta chain) was identified in a study of blood T cell repertoires in COVID-19. The germline gives CDR1 KGHDR, CDR2 SFDVKD. CDR3 size: 15 residues. V shed 3 bases and J 5 bases; nucleotides not matched to a gene: 6. As handled by the study authors: Amplification of reference gene primers was used by the study to estimate nucleated cell counts. Clones were read by immunoSEQ multiplex PCR, and TCRdb kept only the in-frame ones, dropping some. Clone size and V and J calls were adopted from that table, with D and trimming inferred from the DNA. Seen here are fewer than 120,000 clones, 88% observed once, and the top ten hold around 3%.

The chain combines TRBV24-1 with TRBJ2-7; TRBD1 matches at 10 bases. The receptor was derived from a woman aged 45-60 years with acute or convalescent COVID-19. The source material was peripheral blood. The CDR3 coding sequence is TGTGCCACCAGTGATCCCGACAGGGGGCCTAACGAGCAGTACTTC. The encoded protein is CATSDPDRGPNEQYF.